This entry lists 12 T cell receptor beta chains sequenced from one sample in a study of blood T cell repertoires in COVID-19. Some clones are missing from TCRdb's copy, which holds only in-frame ones; the method was immunoSEQ multiplex PCR. This table has about 58,000 clones, 89% appearing once. The material sequenced was peripheral blood. All receptors come from a woman aged 55 to 70 with active COVID-19.

The gene calls are TRBV7-9 and TRBJ2-7; D is perhaps TRBD1 (6 bases). The CDR3 totals 13 residues. Germline V lookup: CDR1 SEHNR, CDR2 FQNEAQ (reference sequence). V shed 5 bases and J shed 4 bases, with 12 bases lying between them. Here the CDR3 reads CASSLGQLYEQYF. The CDR3 DNA reads as TGTGCCAGCAGCCTAGGACAGTTGTACGAGCAGTACTTC. Looking up the rest from reference TRBV7-9 and TRBJ2-7 gives the full variable domain: DTGVSQNPRHKITKRGQNVTFRCDPISEHNRLYWYRQTLGQGPEFLTYFQNEAQLEKSRLLSDRFSAERPKGSFSTLEIQRTEQGDSAMYLCASSLGQLYEQYFGPGTRLTVT.

V gene TRBV5-1 combines with J gene TRBJ1-4; 9 bases align to TRBD1. Losses at the gene ends were 2 bases for V and 7 bases for J; bases not matched to a gene: 3. Germline CDR1 SGHRS, CDR2 YFSETQ. The CDR3 runs to 14 residues. The CDR3 sequence: CASSLTGGFEKLFF. CDR3 in DNA: TGCGCCAGCAGCTTAACAGGGGGCTTTGAAAAACTGTTTTTT.

This clone was seen a handful of times. This sequence joins TRBV4-1 and TRBJ1-6; no reliable D call. The V gene's germline CDR1 is MGHRA and CDR2 YSYEKL. V gave up 5 bases and J gave up 0 bases, with 14 bases separating them. CDR3 length: 17 residues. Here the CDR3 reads CASSSPGQHSYNSPLHF. The CDR3 DNA is TGCGCCAGCAGCTCCCCTGGGCAGCACTCCTATAATTCACCCCTCCACTTT.

The CDR3 DNA reads as TGTGCCAGTAGTATAGACACGACAGGGGGCCGCACCGGGGAGCTGTTTTTT. Protein product: CASSIDTTGGRTGELFF. This chain connects TRBV19 to TRBJ2-2; 10 bases align to TRBD1. Trimming cost V 0 bases and J 4 bases; bases outside gene matches: 5. The CDR3 covers 17 residues. CDR1 and CDR2 from the germline V gene are LNHDA and SQIVND (reference sequence). Full variable domain (remainder filled in from reference TRBV19 and TRBJ2-2): DGGITQSPKYLFRKEGQNVTLSCEQNLNHDAMYWYRQDPGQGLRLIYYSQIVNDFQKGDIAEGYSVSREKKESFPLTVTSAQKNPTAFYLCASSIDTTGGRTGELFFGEGSRLTVL.

The chain combines TRBV6-5 with TRBJ2-3; 8 bases match TRBD1. V shed 6 bases and J 6 bases; nucleotides not matched to a gene: 11. The germline CDR1 and CDR2 sequences are MNHEY and SVGAGI. The CDR3 covers 15 residues. The CDR3 bases are TGTGCCAGCAGCAGACAGGGGAGAGGAGAGGATACGCAGTATTTT. Translation: CASSRQGRGEDTQYF.

The chain is built from TRBV30 and TRBJ2-5, with D possibly matching TRBD2 (5 bases). The length of the CDR3 is 14 residues. V lost 1 base, J lost 4 bases, and 13 bases lay in between. Germline V gene lookup returns CDR1 GTSNPN and CDR2 SVGIG (reference sequence). The CDR3 DNA follows: TGTGCCTGGAGTGGCGTCACTAGAAGAGAGACCCAGTACTTC. This codes for CAWSGVTRRETQYF.

In this sample, this clone turned up once. J is TRBJ2-7 and V is TRBV9; weak D call: TRBD1 (6 bases). From germline, CDR1 is SGDLS and CDR2 YYNGEE. V shed 2 bases and J shed 2 bases, with 11 bases lying between them. The CDR3 has 14 residues. The CDR3 region has the DNA TGTGCCAGCAGCGTTGGACAGAGCACCTACGAGCAGTACTTC. This sequence encodes CASSVGQSTYEQYF.

V is TRBV19 and J is TRBJ2-2; 10 bases fit TRBD1. Per the germline V gene, CDR1 is LNHDA and CDR2 is SQIVND (reference sequence). The length of the CDR3 is 16 residues. The trim removed 7 bases at V and 1 base at J, leaving 6 bases unmatched. The CDR3 DNA reads TGTGCCAGTACCTTAAGGGACAGGGGGAACACCGGGGAGCTGTTTTTT. Its protein product is CASTLRDRGNTGELFF.

This chain uses TRBV3-1 (or the pseudogene TRBV3-2) with TRBJ2-7, with 9 bases fitting TRBD1. Germline trimming cut 5 bases from V and 4 bases from J; bases unmatched to any gene: 9. Per germline, CDR1 LGHDT and CDR2 YNNKEL (reference sequence). The CDR3 is 15 residues long. The CDR3 is CASSYGQGIRYEQYF. The CDR3 DNA reads TGTGCCAGCAGCTATGGACAGGGGATCAGGTACGAGCAGTACTTC.

The CDR3 DNA sequence: TGCGCCAGCAGCTTCCGTTCTCAAGAGACCCAGTACTTC. Amino acid sequence: CASSFRSQETQYF. V is TRBV5-1 and J is TRBJ2-5; D is ambiguous. V gave up 2 bases and J gave up 2 bases, with 7 bases separating them. This CDR3 has 13 amino acids. Germline CDR1 is SGHRS and CDR2 is YFSETQ.

This clone was seen a handful of times. This chain connects TRBV2 to TRBJ1-5, with D unclear. CDR3 size: 13 residues. V was clipped by 2 bases and J by 4 bases, with 6 bases between them. Per the germline V gene, CDR1 is SNHLY and CDR2 is FYNNEI. This chain's CDR3 is CASSESENQPQHF. The CDR3 DNA reads TGTGCCAGCAGTGAAAGTGAGAATCAGCCCCAGCATTTT. The full variable domain, in which reference TRBV2 and TRBJ1-5 provide the parts outside the CDR3, is EPEVTQTPSHQVTQMGQEVILRCVPISNHLYFYWYRQILGQKVEFLVSFYNNEISEKSEIFDDQFSVERPDGSNFTLKIRSTKLEDSAMYFCASSESENQPQHFGDGTRLSIL.

The rearrangement uses TRBV6-2 or TRBV6-3 and TRBJ2-7, with D unclear. Looked up from germline, CDR1 is MNHEY and CDR2 is SVGEGT. The V end lost 2 bases, the J end lost 0 bases, and 5 bases lay between the germline ends. The length of the CDR3 is 13 residues. The CDR3 spells CASSYLSSYEQYF. In DNA form, the CDR3 reads TGTGCCAGCAGTTACCTTAGCTCCTACGAGCAGTACTTC.